This T cell receptor (beta chain) comes out of a study of blood T cell repertoires in COVID-19. Study as a whole: Sites in the United States, Italy and Spain provided acute and convalescent COVID-19 samples. Sources were T cells, B-cell-depleted T cells, or PBMCs; the material itself was cDNA or gDNA.

Authors' data handling: Amplification with reference gene primers provided the estimates of nucleated cell counts. Only in-frame clones appear in the TCRdb table, and some are missing; sequencing was by immunoSEQ multiplex PCR. The D gene and trimming were derived from the DNA, and the V and J assignments and clone size from that table. The data show 40,000 to 50,000 clones, with around four fifths seen just once and about 4.9% held by the top ten. Sequencing was performed on peripheral blood. This receptor was taken from a man aged 45 to 65 with active COVID-19.

The CDR3 is CSVEDPGIGQFF. DNA of the CDR3: TGCAGCGTTGAAGATCCGGGTATTGGGCAGTTCTTC. The chain recombines TRBV29-1 with TRBJ2-1; the D is unclear. The V gene's germline CDR1 is SQVTM and CDR2 ANQGSEA. This CDR3 contains 12 residues. The V gene lost 0 bases and the J gene lost 12 bases, with 12 bases spanning the gap.